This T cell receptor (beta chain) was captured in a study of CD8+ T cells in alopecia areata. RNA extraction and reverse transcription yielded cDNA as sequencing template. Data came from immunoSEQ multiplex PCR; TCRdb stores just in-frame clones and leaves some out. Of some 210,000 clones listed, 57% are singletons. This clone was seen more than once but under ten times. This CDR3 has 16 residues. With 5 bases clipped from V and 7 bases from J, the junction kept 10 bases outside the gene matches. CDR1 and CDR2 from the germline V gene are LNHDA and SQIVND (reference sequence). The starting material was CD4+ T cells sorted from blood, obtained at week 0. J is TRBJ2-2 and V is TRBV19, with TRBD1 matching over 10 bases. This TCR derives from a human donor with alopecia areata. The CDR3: CASSAPTGGQYGELFF. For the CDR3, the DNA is TGTGCCAGTAGTGCCCCGACAGGGGGCCAGTACGGGGAGCTGTTTTTT. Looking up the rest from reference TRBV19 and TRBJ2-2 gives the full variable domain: DGGITQSPKYLFRKEGQNVTLSCEQNLNHDAMYWYRQDPGQGLRLIYYSQIVNDFQKGDIAEGYSVSREKKESFPLTVTSAQKNPTAFYLCASSAPTGGQYGELFFGEGSRLTVL.